The 25 T cell receptor beta chains in this list originate from one sample, sequenced in a study of blood T cell repertoires in COVID-19. Repertoires were generated with immunoSEQ multiplex PCR, while TCRdb's copy carries only in-frame clones and drops some. Of about 170,000 clones in the sample, around 81% are singletons; the top ten hold over 7%. Sequences were obtained from peripheral blood. The receptors shown here come from an elderly woman with COVID-19, enrolled during active disease.

The chain couples TRBV3-1 (or the pseudogene TRBV3-2) to TRBJ1-1; D is possibly TRBD1 (6 bases). This CDR3 is 14 amino acids long. V was pared by 5 bases and J by 1 base, with 11 bases between. The germline V gene has CDR1 LGHDT and CDR2 YNNKEL (reference sequence). CDR3 sequence reads: CASSAMTGNTEAFF. As DNA, the CDR3 is TGTGCCAGCAGCGCAATGACAGGGAACACTGAAGCTTTCTTT.

The V gene is TRBV28, the J gene TRBJ2-7; D not certain. Germline V CDR1 and CDR2: MDHEN, SYDVKM. There are 19 residues in the CDR3. Trimming removed 7 bases from V and 3 bases from J, with 31 bases in between. CDR3 in DNA: TGTGCCAGCACCCCCGGGTGGGTATTCGTGGCTAGGTCAATCTACGAGCAGTACTTC. The encoded protein is CASTPGWVFVARSIYEQYF. The full variable domain, in which reference TRBV28 and TRBJ2-7 provide the parts outside the CDR3, is DVKVTQSSRYLVKRTGEKVFLECVQDMDHENMFWYRQDPGLGLRLIYFSYDVKMKEKGDIPEGYSVSREKKERFSLILESASTNQTSMYLCASTPGWVFVARSIYEQYFGPGTRLTVT.

This sequence joins TRBV7-9 and TRBJ2-1, with TRBD2 matching 7 bases. The CDR3 loop spans 15 amino acids. Germline loops: CDR1 SEHNR, CDR2 FQNEAQ (reference sequence). Unmatched junction bases numbered 8, after V lost 3 bases and J lost 6 bases. The CDR3 nucleotides read TGTGCCAGCAGCTTCCGCCTTACTAGCGTCAATGAGCAGTTCTTC. Its protein product is CASSFRLTSVNEQFF.

The chain joins TRBV5-1 to TRBJ1-1; D uncertain. V was cut by 3 bases and J by 0 bases, with 18 bases left in between. The CDR3 has 17 amino acids. Germline-derived CDR1 and CDR2 are SGHRS and YFSETQ. CDR3 sequence: CASSSYTRPGLNTEAFF. CDR3 DNA sequence: TGCGCCAGCAGCTCTTATACAAGGCCCGGGTTGAACACTGAAGCTTTCTTT.

This chain joins TRBV5-1 and TRBJ2-7, with D unresolved. V was clipped by 0 bases and J by 0 bases, with 13 bases between them. The CDR3 has 16 residues. Germline CDR1 and CDR2: SGHRS and YFSETQ. The CDR3 sequence is CASSLVPEQSSYEQYF. The CDR3 DNA reads as TGCGCCAGCAGCTTGGTGCCAGAACAAAGCTCCTACGAGCAGTACTTC.

This chain uses TRBV18 with TRBJ2-7; tentative D call: TRBD1 (6 bases). Trimming shortened V by 5 bases and J by 2 bases, and 10 bases separated the two germline ends. The CDR3 loop spans 13 amino acids. In germline, CDR1 is KGHSH, CDR2 LQKENI. The CDR3: CASSRQAAYEQYF. For the CDR3, the DNA is TGTGCCAGCTCAAGACAGGCGGCCTACGAGCAGTACTTC.

This clone was detected once. This chain uses TRBV15 with TRBJ1-2, with 8 bases fitting TRBD1. Germline lookup yields CDR1 LNHNV and CDR2 YYDKDF (reference sequence). The ends lost 5 bases at V and 3 bases at J; junction bases unmatched: 14. This CDR3 is built from 17 residues. The CDR3 DNA reads as TGTGCCACCAGCGCCCTAGGGCAGGGGGCTAAGGACTATGGCTACACCTTC. It codes for CATSALGQGAKDYGYTF.

The CDR3 protein is CASSKTGFDTEAFF. CDR3 nucleotides: TGTGCCAGTAGTAAAACAGGTTTCGACACTGAAGCTTTCTTT. The gene calls are TRBV19 and TRBJ1-1; tentatively, D is TRBD1 (5 bases). Trimming removed 4 bases from V and 3 bases from J, with 12 bases in between. Germline CDR1 reads LNHDA; CDR2 reads SQIVND (reference sequence). The CDR3 extends over 14 amino acids. The variable domain in full, completed from reference TRBV19 and TRBJ1-1, reads DGGITQSPKYLFRKEGQNVTLSCEQNLNHDAMYWYRQDPGQGLRLIYYSQIVNDFQKGDIAEGYSVSREKKESFPLTVTSAQKNPTAFYLCASSKTGFDTEAFFGQGTRLTVV.

The chain uses TRBV2 and TRBJ1-1; 7 bases map to TRBD1. J was trimmed by 3 bases and V by 4 bases; bases with no gene match: 5. The CDR3 is 14 residues long. The V gene's germline CDR1 is SNHLY and CDR2 FYNNEI. CDR3 DNA sequence: TGTGCCAGCAGTGTGGAGGGGGCGGACACTGAAGCTTTCTTT. Amino acid sequence: CASSVEGADTEAFF.

V usage is TRBV11-3 and J usage is TRBJ2-2; TRBD2 matches at 12 bases. With 3 bases clipped from V and 4 bases from J, the junction kept 9 bases outside the gene matches. Germline lookup yields CDR1 SGHNT and CDR2 YENEEA. This CDR3 is built from 18 residues. CDR3 sequence: CASSFGSTSGGSTGELFF. The CDR3, as DNA: TGTGCCAGCAGCTTCGGTAGTACTAGCGGGGGGAGCACCGGGGAGCTGTTTTTT.

The chain is built from TRBV12-3 or TRBV12-4 and TRBJ2-2; no clear D. CDR3 length equals 12 residues. V was cut by 5 bases and J by 3 bases, with 4 bases left in between. Here the CDR3 reads CASSRDTGELFF. Here the CDR3 DNA reads TGTGCCAGCAGTCGGGACACCGGGGAGCTGTTTTTT.

CDR3 sequence (DNA): TGCGCCAGCAGCTTGCGCAGCGATCAGCCCCAGCATTTT. It yields the protein CASSLRSDQPQHF. V gene TRBV5-1 combines with J gene TRBJ1-5; D call uncertain. Trimming removed 1 base at V and 5 bases at J, with 7 bases between. Germline V gene data show CDR1 as SGHRS and CDR2 as YFSETQ. CDR3 length: 13 amino acids.

This clone was seen a few times. The chain links TRBV29-1 to TRBJ1-1, with D perhaps TRBD1 (6 bases). The CDR3 has 12 amino acids. Germline CDR1 is SQVTM and CDR2 is ANQGSEA. The ends were cut back, 4 bases at V and 3 bases at J, with 9 bases in the middle. CDR3 nucleotide sequence: TGCAGCGTTGTCCACAGGGACACTGAAGCTTTCTTT. Its protein product is CSVVHRDTEAFF.

The chain combines TRBV18 with TRBJ2-1; 10 nucleotides match TRBD1. CDR3 length equals 15 residues. CDR1 KGHSH and CDR2 LQKENI come from the germline V gene. With 6 bases clipped from V and 0 bases from J, the junction kept 2 bases outside the gene matches. The CDR3 DNA is TGTGCCAGCTCCCGGGACAGGGGCTCCTACAATGAGCAGTTCTTC. Protein product: CASSRDRGSYNEQFF.

This clone was found once. J is TRBJ1-3 and V is TRBV19, with TRBD1 identical over 9 bases. Trimming took 5 bases from V and 0 from J; bases not matched to a gene: 14. The length of the CDR3 is 19 residues. Germline V gene lookup returns CDR1 LNHDA and CDR2 SQIVND (reference sequence). The CDR3: CASSPTGGLIHLSGNTIYF. The CDR3 nucleotides read TGTGCCAGTAGTCCGACAGGGGGGTTGATCCATCTCTCTGGAAACACCATATATTTT.

V is TRBV3-1 (or the pseudogene TRBV3-2) and J is TRBJ1-4; D possibly corresponds to TRBD1 (5 bases). The V and J ends lost 6 bases and 14 bases respectively, with 16 bases between them. Germline V gene data show CDR1 as LGHDT and CDR2 as YNNKEL (reference sequence). CDR3 length equals 12 residues. The CDR3 reads CASSPGGVGLFF. For the CDR3, the DNA is TGTGCCAGCAGTCCCGGGGGGGTAGGCCTGTTTTTT.

The chain is built from TRBV11-2 and TRBJ2-7; TRBD1 might be the D (5 bases). Trimming removed 1 base from V and 1 base from J, with 8 bases in between. Per germline, CDR1 SGHAT and CDR2 FQNNGV. The CDR3 has 14 amino acids. In nucleotides, the CDR3 is TGTGCCAGCAGCTTAGCAGGGCAATCCTACGAGCAGTACTTC. Its translation is CASSLAGQSYEQYF.

The J gene is TRBJ2-7, the V gene TRBV4-1; a possible D gene is TRBD2 (5 bases). Trimming removed 0 bases from V and 2 bases from J, with 11 bases in between. The germline gives CDR1 MGHRA, CDR2 YSYEKL. This CDR3 comprises 15 residues. Here the CDR3 DNA reads TGCGCCAGCAGCCAAGAGTTGCTAGCAGCCTACGAGCAGTACTTC. Residues: CASSQELLAAYEQYF.

The chain joins TRBV27 to TRBJ2-7, with TRBD2 matching 9 bases. Germline trimming cut 10 bases from V and 0 bases from J; bases unmatched to any gene: 10. The CDR3 has 15 amino acids. The germline V gene has CDR1 MNHEY and CDR2 SMNVEV (reference sequence). The CDR3 bases are TGTGCCACCCGTGAAGCGGGGGGTTCCTCCTACGAGCAGTACTTC. Protein sequence: CATREAGGSSYEQYF.

This clone is a singleton in its sample. The chain has TRBV5-6 and TRBJ2-5; 7 nucleotides agree with TRBD2. The CDR3 has 15 residues. The V and J ends lost 4 bases and 1 base, in that order; junction bases with no gene match: 7. CDR1 is SGHDT and CDR2 is YYEEEE in the germline V gene. CDR3 residues: CASSPGGTVQETQYF. The CDR3 DNA follows: TGTGCCAGCAGCCCCGGGGGGACCGTCCAAGAGACCCAGTACTTC.

The rearrangement uses TRBV11-2 and TRBJ1-1; no clear D gene. V was trimmed by 2 bases and J by 4 bases, leaving 14 bases between them. The CDR3 runs 15 residues. The germline CDR1 and CDR2 sequences are SGHAT and FQNNGV. CDR3 residues: CASSLFSGPSTEAFF. In DNA, the CDR3 is TGTGCCAGCAGCTTATTTAGCGGACCGTCCACTGAAGCTTTCTTT.

The rearrangement links TRBV7-9 to TRBJ2-2, with 9 bases fitting TRBD1. CDR3 length: 15 residues. The J segment lost 4 bases and the V segment lost 10 bases, leaving 10 bases of the junction unmatched. CDR1 is SEHNR, CDR2 FQNEAQ, per germline (reference sequence). Written as DNA, the CDR3 is TGTGCCAACCATCTCCGGGACAGGGTCACCGGGGAGCTGTTTTTT. Protein sequence: CANHLRDRVTGELFF.

The chain carries TRBV12-2 and TRBJ1-1; the table's D call of TRBD1 was not tested on the DNA. TRBV12-2 is noted as a pseudogene. This CDR3 comprises 24 residues. The CDR3 DNA sequence: TGTGCAAGTCGCTTAAGGCTGACCCCCCGGGCGAAAAGGACAGGGGGAAGGGACCGCACTGAAGCTTTCTTT. This translates into CASRLRLTPRAKRTGGRDRTEAFF.

The CDR3 is CASSRTGTGANVLTF. CDR3 sequence (DNA): TGTGCCAGCAGCAGGACAGGGACTGGGGCCAACGTCCTGACTTTC. The chain carries TRBV3-1 (or the pseudogene TRBV3-2) and TRBJ2-6; 8 positions match TRBD1. The length of the CDR3 is 15 residues. The germline V gene encodes CDR1 LGHDT and CDR2 YNNKEL (reference sequence). V lost 5 bases, J lost 2 bases, and 2 bases stayed unmatched.

The chain is built from TRBV4-1 and TRBJ1-6, with no clear D. The germline CDR1 and CDR2 sequences are MGHRA and YSYEKL. V lost 0 bases and J 0 bases, leaving 12 bases between the germline ends. This CDR3 contains 18 residues. The CDR3, as DNA: TGCGCCAGCAGCCAAGAAGGAATGGACTTCTCCTATAATTCACCCCTCCACTTT. Translation: CASSQEGMDFSYNSPLHF.